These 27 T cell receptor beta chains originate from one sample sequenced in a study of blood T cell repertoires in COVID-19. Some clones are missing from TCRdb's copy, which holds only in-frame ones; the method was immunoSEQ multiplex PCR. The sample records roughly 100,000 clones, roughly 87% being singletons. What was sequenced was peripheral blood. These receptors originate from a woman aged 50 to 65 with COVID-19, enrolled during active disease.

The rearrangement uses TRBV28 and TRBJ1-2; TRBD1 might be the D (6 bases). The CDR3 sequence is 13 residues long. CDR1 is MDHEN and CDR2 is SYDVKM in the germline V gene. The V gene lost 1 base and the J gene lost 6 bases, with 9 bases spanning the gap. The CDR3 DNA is TGTGCCAGCAGTTTATTAGGACAGCATGGCTACACCTTC. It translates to CASSLLGQHGYTF.

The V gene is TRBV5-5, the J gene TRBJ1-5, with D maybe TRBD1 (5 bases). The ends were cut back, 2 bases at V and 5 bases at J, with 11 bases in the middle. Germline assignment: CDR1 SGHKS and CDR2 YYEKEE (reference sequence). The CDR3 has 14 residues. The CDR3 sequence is CASSLGDSHQPQHF. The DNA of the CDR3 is TGTGCCAGCAGCTTAGGGGACTCCCATCAGCCCCAGCATTTT.

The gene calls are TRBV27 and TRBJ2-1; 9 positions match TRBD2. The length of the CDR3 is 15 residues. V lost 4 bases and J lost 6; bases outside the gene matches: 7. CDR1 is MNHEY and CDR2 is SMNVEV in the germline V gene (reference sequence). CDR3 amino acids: CASSSRGGNINEQFF. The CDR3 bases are TGTGCCAGCAGTTCGCGGGGGGGCAACATCAATGAGCAGTTCTTC.

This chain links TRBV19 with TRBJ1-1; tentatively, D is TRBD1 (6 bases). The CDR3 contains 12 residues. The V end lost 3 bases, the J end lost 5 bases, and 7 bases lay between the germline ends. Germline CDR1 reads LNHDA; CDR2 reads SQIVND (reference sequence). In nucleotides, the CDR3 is TGTGCCAGTAGTATCACAGGGACTGAAGCTTTCTTT. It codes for CASSITGTEAFF. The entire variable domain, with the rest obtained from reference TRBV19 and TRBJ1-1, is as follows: DGGITQSPKYLFRKEGQNVTLSCEQNLNHDAMYWYRQDPGQGLRLIYYSQIVNDFQKGDIAEGYSVSREKKESFPLTVTSAQKNPTAFYLCASSITGTEAFFGQGTRLTVV.

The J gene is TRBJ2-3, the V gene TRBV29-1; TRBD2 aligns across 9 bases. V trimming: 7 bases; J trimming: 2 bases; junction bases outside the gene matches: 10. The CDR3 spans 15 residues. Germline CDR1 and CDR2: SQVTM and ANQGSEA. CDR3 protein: CSGSPGTSFTDTQYF. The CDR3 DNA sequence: TGCAGCGGCTCACCCGGGACTAGCTTCACAGATACGCAGTATTTT.

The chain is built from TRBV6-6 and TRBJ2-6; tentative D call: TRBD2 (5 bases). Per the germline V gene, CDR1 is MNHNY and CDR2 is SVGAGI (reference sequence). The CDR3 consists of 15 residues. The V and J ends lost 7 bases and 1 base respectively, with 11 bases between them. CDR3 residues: CASTPRESGANVLTF. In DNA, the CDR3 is TGTGCCAGCACCCCAAGGGAGTCTGGGGCCAACGTCCTGACTTTC.

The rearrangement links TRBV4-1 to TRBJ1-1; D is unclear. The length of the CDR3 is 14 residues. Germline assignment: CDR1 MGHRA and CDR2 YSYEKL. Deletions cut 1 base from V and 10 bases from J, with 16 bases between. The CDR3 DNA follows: TGCGCCAGCAGCCAAGCCCCCGAGGGAACGGCAGCTTTCTTT. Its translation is CASSQAPEGTAAFF.

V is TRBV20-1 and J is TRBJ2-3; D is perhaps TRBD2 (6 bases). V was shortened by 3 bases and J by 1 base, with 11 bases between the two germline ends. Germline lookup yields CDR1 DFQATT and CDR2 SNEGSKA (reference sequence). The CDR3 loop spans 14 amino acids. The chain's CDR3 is CSASTVAGTDTQYF. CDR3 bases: TGCAGTGCTAGTACGGTAGCGGGCACAGATACGCAGTATTTT.

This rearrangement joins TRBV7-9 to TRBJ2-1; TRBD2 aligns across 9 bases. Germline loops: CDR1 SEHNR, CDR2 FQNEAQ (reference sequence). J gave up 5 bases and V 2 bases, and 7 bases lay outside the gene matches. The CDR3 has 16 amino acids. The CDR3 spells CASSLLAAGGHNEQFF. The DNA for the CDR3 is TGTGCCAGCAGCTTATTAGCAGCGGGGGGCCACAATGAGCAGTTCTTC.

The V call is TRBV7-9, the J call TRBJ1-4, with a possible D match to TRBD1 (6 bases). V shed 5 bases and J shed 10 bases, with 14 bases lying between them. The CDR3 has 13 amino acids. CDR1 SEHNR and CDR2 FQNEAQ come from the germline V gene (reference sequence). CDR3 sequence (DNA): TGTGCCAGCAGCCCAGGGACATCTGGAAAACTGTTTTTT. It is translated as CASSPGTSGKLFF.

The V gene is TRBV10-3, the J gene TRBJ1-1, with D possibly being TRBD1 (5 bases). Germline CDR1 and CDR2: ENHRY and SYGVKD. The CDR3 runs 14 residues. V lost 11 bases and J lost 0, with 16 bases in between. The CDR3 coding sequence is TGTGCCTGCAAAGACAGTTTCGTGAACACTGAAGCTTTCTTT. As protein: CACKDSFVNTEAFF.

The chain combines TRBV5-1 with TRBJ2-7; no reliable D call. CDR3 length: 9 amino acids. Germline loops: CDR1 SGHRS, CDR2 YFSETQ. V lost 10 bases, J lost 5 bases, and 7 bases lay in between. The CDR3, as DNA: TGCGCCGGCACAGACGAGCAGTACTTC. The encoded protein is CAGTDEQYF.

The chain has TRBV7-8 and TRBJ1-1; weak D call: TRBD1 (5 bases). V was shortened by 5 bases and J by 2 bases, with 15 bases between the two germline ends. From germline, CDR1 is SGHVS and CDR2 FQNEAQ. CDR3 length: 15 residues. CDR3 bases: TGTGCCAGCAGCCCAACCCGAGGGACTAACACTGAAGCTTTCTTT. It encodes CASSPTRGTNTEAFF.

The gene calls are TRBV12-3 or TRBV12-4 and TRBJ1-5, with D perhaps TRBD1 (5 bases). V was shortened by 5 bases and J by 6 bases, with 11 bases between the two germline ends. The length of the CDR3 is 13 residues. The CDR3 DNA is TGTGCCAGCAGTCAGGGAAGTAGTCAGCCCCAGCATTTT. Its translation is CASSQGSSQPQHF.

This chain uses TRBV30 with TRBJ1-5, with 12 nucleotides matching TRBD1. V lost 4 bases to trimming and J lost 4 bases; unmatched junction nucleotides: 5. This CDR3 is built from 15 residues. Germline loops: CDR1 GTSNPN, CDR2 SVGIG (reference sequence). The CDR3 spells CAWNRDRGLNQPQHF. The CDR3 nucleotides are TGTGCCTGGAACCGGGACAGGGGGCTTAATCAGCCCCAGCATTTT.

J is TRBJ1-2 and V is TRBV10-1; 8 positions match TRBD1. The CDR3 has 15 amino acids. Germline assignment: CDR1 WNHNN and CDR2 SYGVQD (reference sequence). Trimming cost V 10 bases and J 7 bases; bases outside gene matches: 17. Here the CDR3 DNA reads TGCGCCATCCTGCAGGGGCAGGGGGCTATTTGTGGCTACACCTTC. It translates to CAILQGQGAICGYTF.

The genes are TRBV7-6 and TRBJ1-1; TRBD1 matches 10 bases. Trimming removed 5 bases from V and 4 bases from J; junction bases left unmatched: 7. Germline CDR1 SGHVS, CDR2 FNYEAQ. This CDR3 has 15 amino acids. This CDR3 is CASSPGQGTSTEAFF. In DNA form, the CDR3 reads TGTGCCAGCAGCCCGGGACAGGGGACCAGCACTGAAGCTTTCTTT. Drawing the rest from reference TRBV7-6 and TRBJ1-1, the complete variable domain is GAGVSQSPRYKVTKRGQDVALRCDPISGHVSLYWYRQALGQGPEFLTYFNYEAQQDKSGLPNDRFSAERPEGSISTLTIQRTEQRDSAMYRCASSPGQGTSTEAFFGQGTRLTVV.

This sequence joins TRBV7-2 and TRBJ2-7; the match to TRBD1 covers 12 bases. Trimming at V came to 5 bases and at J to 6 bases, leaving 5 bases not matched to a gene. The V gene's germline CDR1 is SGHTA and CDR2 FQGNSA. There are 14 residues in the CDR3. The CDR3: CASSPRDRGREQYF. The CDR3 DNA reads TGTGCCAGCAGCCCCCGGGACAGGGGGCGCGAGCAGTACTTC. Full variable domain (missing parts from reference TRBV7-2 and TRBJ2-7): GAGVSQSPSNKVTEKGKDVELRCDPISGHTALYWYRQSLGQGLEFLIYFQGNSAPDKSGLPSDRFSAERTGGSVSTLTIQRTQQEDSAVYLCASSPRDRGREQYFGPGTRLTVT.

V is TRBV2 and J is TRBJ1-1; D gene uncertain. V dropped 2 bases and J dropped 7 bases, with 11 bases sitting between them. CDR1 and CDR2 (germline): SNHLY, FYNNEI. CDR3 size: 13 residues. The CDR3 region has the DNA TGTGCCAGCAGTGAATTTGCGGGGTTTGAAGCTTTCTTT. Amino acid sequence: CASSEFAGFEAFF.

The CDR3 loop reads CASSLRGPETQYF. CDR3 nucleotides: TGTGCCAGCAGTTTGCGGGGGCCTGAGACCCAGTACTTC. The rearrangement uses TRBV12-3 or TRBV12-4 and TRBJ2-5; D may be TRBD2 (7 bases). V gave up 3 bases and J gave up 5 bases, with 10 bases separating them. The CDR3 sequence is 13 residues long.

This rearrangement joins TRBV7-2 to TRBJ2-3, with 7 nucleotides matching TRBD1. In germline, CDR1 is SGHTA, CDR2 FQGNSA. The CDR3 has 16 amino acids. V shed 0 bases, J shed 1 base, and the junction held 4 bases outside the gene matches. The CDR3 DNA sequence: TGTGCCAGCAGCTTAGCCTGGCAGGGGGGCACAGATACGCAGTATTTT. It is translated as CASSLAWQGGTDTQYF.

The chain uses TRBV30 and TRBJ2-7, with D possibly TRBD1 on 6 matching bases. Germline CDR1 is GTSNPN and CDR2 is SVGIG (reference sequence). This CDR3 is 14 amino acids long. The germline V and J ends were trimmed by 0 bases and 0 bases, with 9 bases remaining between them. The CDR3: CAWSVGGISYEQYF. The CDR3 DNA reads TGTGCCTGGAGTGTTGGGGGCATCTCCTACGAGCAGTACTTC.

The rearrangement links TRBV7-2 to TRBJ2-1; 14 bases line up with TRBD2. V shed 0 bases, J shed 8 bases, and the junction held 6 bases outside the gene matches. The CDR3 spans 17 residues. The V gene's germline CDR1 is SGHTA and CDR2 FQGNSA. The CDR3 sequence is CASSLAFGLAGGYEQFF. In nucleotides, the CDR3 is TGTGCCAGCAGCTTAGCGTTTGGACTAGCGGGGGGATATGAGCAGTTCTTC.

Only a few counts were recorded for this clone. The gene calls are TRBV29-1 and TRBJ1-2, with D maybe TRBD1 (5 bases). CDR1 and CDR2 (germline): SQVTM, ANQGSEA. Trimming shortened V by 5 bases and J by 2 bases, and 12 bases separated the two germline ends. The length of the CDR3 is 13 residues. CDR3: CSVWVTENYGYTF. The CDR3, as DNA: TGCAGCGTTTGGGTGACAGAAAACTATGGCTACACCTTC.

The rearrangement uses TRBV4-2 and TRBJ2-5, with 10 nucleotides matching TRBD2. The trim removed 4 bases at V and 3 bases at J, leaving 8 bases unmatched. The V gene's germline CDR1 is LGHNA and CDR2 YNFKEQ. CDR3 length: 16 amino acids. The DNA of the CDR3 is TGTGCCAGCAGCCCTGAGAGGCTAGCGGGGGAAGAGACCCAGTACTTC. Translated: CASSPERLAGEETQYF.

As DNA, the CDR3 is TGTGCCAGCAGCCGGGGACAGCAACTCTATGGCTACACCTTC. The encoded protein is CASSRGQQLYGYTF. The V gene is TRBV5-6, the J gene TRBJ1-2; TRBD1 matches 7 bases. CDR3 length: 14 amino acids. Germline V gene sequence: CDR1 SGHDT, CDR2 YYEEEE. With V trimmed by 4 bases and J by 4 bases, 7 bases remained unmatched.

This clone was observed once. The CDR3 nucleotides are TGTGCCAGCTCACCACCAGGGGGAGGGGCCCTCCGGACTGAAGCTTTCTTT. Encoded protein: CASSPPGGGALRTEAFF. The chain combines TRBV18 with TRBJ1-1; D is perhaps TRBD1 (6 bases). Looked up from germline, CDR1 is KGHSH and CDR2 is LQKENI. The CDR3 runs to 17 residues. Trimming took off 0 bases at V and 5 bases at J, with 19 bases between the two ends.